This T cell receptor beta chain originates from a study of shared clonotypes between healthy human individuals. Germline loops: CDR1 LGHNA, CDR2 YSLEER. V lost 0 bases to trimming and J lost 2 bases, with 8 bases between them. The CDR3 contains 15 residues. The run depth of the assay was deep. Profiled with immunoSEQ multiplex PCR; TCRdb holds only in-frame clones, not every one. The profile covers fewer than 350,000 clones, with roughly 87% appearing a single time and around 15% taken by the ten largest. The table lists this clone with a count of one. The origin of this receptor is a man between 18 and 35 years old in good health. The chain has TRBV4-3 and TRBJ1-5, with D maybe TRBD1 (5 bases). The sequencing input was memory CD8+ T cells sorted from blood. The sample's subset: CD45RO+ cells pooled with CCR7-negative TemRA cells. CDR3 bases: TGCGCCAGCAGCCAAGAAAGGGGTGGCAATCAGCCCCAGCATTTT. It yields the protein CASSQERGGNQPQHF.